This T cell receptor (beta chain) was profiled in a study of T cell responses to AZD1222 COVID-19 vaccine (TCRdb year 2021). For context, the study as a whole: A total of more than 230 trial participants underwent TCR sequencing, of whom 207 had received two doses of AZD1222 and around 26 had received two doses of the MenACWY control vaccine. Trial participants were enrolled by age into 18-55, 56-69 and 70-plus year subgroups, with around 150, 28 and 57 TCR-sequenced participants respectively.

From cysteine to phenylalanine, the CDR3 is 16 amino acids long. Just CDR3 DNA is preserved here, 48 bases in frame from base 1. Here V drops 2 bases and J drops 7 bases, and the junction holds 7 bases not matched to any gene. CDR1 and CDR2, per the germline V gene, are SGHVS and FNYEAQ. The CDR3 regions of human TCRbeta chains were subjected to immunosequencing. The published analysis was carried out like this. Repertoire TCRs were checked for matches against a reference library of SARS-CoV-2-specific TCRs that had been generated using the MIRA antigen-specificity platform. Breadth meant the fraction of unique TCRs that were SARS-CoV-2-associated, whereas depth meant the fraction of total T cells that were SARS-CoV-2-associated. Each spike-specific TCR was assigned to its reactive spike region and to a CD4 or CD8 class using the MIRA data. Log10-transformed breadth and depth values were compared by one-way ANOVA with Sidak's multiple comparisons tests. TCRdb took over this immuneACCESS table, retaining in-frame rearrangements with V and J assigned. Such tables are incomplete; in checked studies, under half of the missing clones stem from an unresolved V gene, and the remainder is unexplained. V and J calls and clone size are copied from that table; D and trimming were computed from the DNA. Counted in this sample were fewer than 150,000 clones; 88% of them appeared once. The top ten clones comprise 5% to 7% of the sample.

General findings and caveats noted by the study authors: Participants were mostly white British, with more females than males. The authors suggested clonal diversity may have been underestimated. The 56-69-year group was small, and its depth increase did not reach significance, likely because of low power. The whole spike protein was spanned by vaccine-associated CD4 TCRs, and dominant responses were seen in regions 160-218 and 743-854. Conclusions about previously exposed vaccinees are limited, since just five to seven AZD1222 recipients were seropositive for SARS-CoV-2 at baseline. Reportedly, close to half of the unique spike-specific TCRs recognized epitopes lying outside the regions that are mutated in the B.1.351 and B.1.1.7 variants. Because no samples from the day 14 peak response were available, repertoires could be characterized only after the peak T cell response. After two AZD1222 doses, spike-specific TCR breadth and depth were significantly higher than at day 0 and than in MenACWY recipients.

This clone appeared once. Its antigen is currently not known. Base qualities are not recorded, but no much larger clone differs from it by a single base. Sample time point, as interpreted from the label and publication: about 28 days (+/-7) after the second vaccine dose. AZD1222 recipients with second doses at about 4 weeks or about 12 weeks were pooled, because spike-specific TCR depth and breadth did not differ between schedules. The vaccinee samples were drawn from two UK trials, COV001 and COV002, one of which was a single-blind randomized controlled phase 2/3 trial testing AZD1222 (ChAdOx1 nCoV-19) in healthy adults. Trial participant PBMC samples were collected at day 0 and day 28 after the second dose for TCRbeta chain sequencing.

The material sequenced was peripheral blood, taken 28 days after the second AZD1222 dose. The receptor was isolated from an adult who received the AZD1222 COVID-19 vaccine. The chain links TRBV7-6 with TRBJ1-6; TRBD1 aligns with 8 central bases. The bases are TGTGCCAGCAGCTTAAGAGGACAGGGTAGGAATTCACCCCTCCACTTT. Its product reads: CASSLRGQGRNSPLHF.